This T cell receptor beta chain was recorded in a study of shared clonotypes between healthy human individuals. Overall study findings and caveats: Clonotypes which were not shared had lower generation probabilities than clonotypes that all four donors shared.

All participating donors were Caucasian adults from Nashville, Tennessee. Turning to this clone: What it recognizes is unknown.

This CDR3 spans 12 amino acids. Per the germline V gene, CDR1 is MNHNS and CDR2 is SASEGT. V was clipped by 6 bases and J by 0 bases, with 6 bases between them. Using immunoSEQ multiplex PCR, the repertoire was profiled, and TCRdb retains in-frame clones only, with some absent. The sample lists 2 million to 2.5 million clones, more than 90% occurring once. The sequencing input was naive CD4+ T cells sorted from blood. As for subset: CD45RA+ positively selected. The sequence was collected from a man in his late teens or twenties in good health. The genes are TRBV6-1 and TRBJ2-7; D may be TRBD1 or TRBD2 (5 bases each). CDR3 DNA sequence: TGTGCCAGCAGAGGGACCTCCTACGAGCAGTACTTC. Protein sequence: CASRGTSYEQYF.